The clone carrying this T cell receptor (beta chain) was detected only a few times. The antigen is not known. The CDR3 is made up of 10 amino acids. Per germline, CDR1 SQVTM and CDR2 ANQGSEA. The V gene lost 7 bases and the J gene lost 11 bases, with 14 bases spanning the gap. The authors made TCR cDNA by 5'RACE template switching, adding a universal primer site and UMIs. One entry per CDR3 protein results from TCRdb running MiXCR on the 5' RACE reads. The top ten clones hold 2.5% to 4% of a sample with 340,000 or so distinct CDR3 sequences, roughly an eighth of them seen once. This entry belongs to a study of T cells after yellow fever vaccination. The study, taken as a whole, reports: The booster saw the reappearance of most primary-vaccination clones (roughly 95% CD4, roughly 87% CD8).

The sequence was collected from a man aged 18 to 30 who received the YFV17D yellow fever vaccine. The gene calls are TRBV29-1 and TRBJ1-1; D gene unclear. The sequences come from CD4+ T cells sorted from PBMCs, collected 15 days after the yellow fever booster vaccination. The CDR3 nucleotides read TGCAGCGCCGTTAGTGGTTCCGCTTTCTTT. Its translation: CSAVSGSAFF.